The 6 T cell receptor beta chains below were found in one sample sequenced in a study of monozygotic twins with inflammatory bowel disease. Following a re-call of the 5' RACE reads, TCRdb has one entry per CDR3 protein and lacks DNA. This sample's table reports 400,000 or so distinct CDR3 sequences. Source material: blood. These receptors originate from a human donor with ulcerative colitis or Crohn's disease, or a healthy co-twin of an affected twin (not recorded which).

V and J are TRBV5-4 and TRBJ2-7; TCRdb's D call of TRBD1 is untestable without DNA. The CDR3 totals 14 residues. Germline V CDR1 and CDR2: SGHNT, YYREEE (reference sequence). CDR3: CASSRQGHSYEQYF.

The chain has TRBV5-4 and TRBJ2-7; TCRdb gives TRBD1 as the D gene, but with no DNA this cannot be confirmed. This CDR3 region has 14 residues. Germline V gene data show CDR1 as SGHNT and CDR2 as YYREEE (reference sequence). Here the CDR3 reads CASSLSDRAHEQYF.

CDR3 sequence: CASSSIAGGSDREQFF. The chain combines TRBV28 with TRBJ2-1; the TRBD2 assignment by TCRdb is unverifiable without DNA. This CDR3 region has 16 residues. Looked up from germline, CDR1 is MDHEN and CDR2 is SYDVKM. The variable domain in full, completed from reference TRBV28 and TRBJ2-1, reads DVKVTQSSRYLVKRTGEKVFLECVQDMDHENMFWYRQDPGLGLRLIYFSYDVKMKEKGDIPEGYSVSREKKERFSLILESASTNQTSMYLCASSSIAGGSDREQFFGPGTRLTVL.

J is TRBJ2-5 and V is TRBV27; absent DNA, TCRdb's TRBD1 call cannot be checked. This CDR3 contains 14 residues. Germline V gene sequence: CDR1 MNHEY, CDR2 SMNVEV (reference sequence). The CDR3 reads CASSSALSQETQYF.

J is TRBJ2-7 and V is TRBV7-9; TCRdb's D call, TRBD1, is unchecked because there is no DNA. The CDR3 is 13 residues long. Germline V gene sequence: CDR1 SEHNR, CDR2 FQNEAQ (reference sequence). The chain's CDR3 is CASSPLSSTEQYF.

V gene TRBV27 combines with J gene TRBJ2-2; TCRdb proposes TRBD1, but this gene call is untestable without DNA. The CDR3 covers 17 residues. Germline CDR1 reads MNHEY; CDR2 reads SMNVEV (reference sequence). CDR3 amino acids: CASSLYMDRVKRGELFF.